These T cell receptor beta chains were read from a single sample in a study of human T cells and chemical hapten exposure. TCRdb re-analysed the RACE reads in MiXCR, keeping a single row per CDR3 protein. Here the sample spans under 100,000 distinct CDR3 sequences, 7.5% to 9.5% being singletons. Sequencing used whole blood, obtained in connection with sensitization to the hapten diphenylcyclopropenone (DPC). The receptors stem from a man aged 35 to 55 with alopecia areata. Some clones in this sample may be carry-over from other donors' samples. Each CDR3 is given without its conserved first and last residue. The order of the fields is CDR3 protein, J gene, V gene.

SVDTVSTDTQY,TRBJ2-3,TRBV29-1
SVAGQLNEKLF,TRBJ1-4,TRBV29-1
ASSLFGETNEKLF,TRBJ1-4,TRBV7-2
ASSPHSGTPRETQY,TRBJ2-5,TRBV7-8
ASGSGGREETQY,TRBJ2-5,TRBV7-9
ASSLLGLVGSLDTQY,TRBJ2-3,TRBV7-2
ASSPTGNNEQF,TRBJ2-1,TRBV6-2/TRBV6-3
ASSSDLQTGHSGGGNEQF,TRBJ2-1,TRBV5-1
ASSQTNGFSGSTDTQY,TRBJ2-3,TRBV4-2
ASSLSQGLYNEQF,TRBJ2-1,TRBV27
ASSLGMSEKLF,TRBJ1-4,TRBV18
ASSLGSGGVMDTQY,TRBJ2-3,TRBV4-1
ASSQVSPGELF,TRBJ2-2,TRBV14
ASSPLRQGNYGYT,TRBJ1-2,TRBV18
ASSLVLGSGYT,TRBJ1-2,TRBV7-2
SVESSGRRETQY,TRBJ2-5,TRBV29-1
ASSLINGGREAF,TRBJ1-1,TRBV13
ASRKTPGKEGYT,TRBJ1-2,TRBV28
ATSTGGVTDTQY,TRBJ2-3,TRBV15